This T cell receptor beta chain is from a study of response to subunit inactivated influenza vaccine. V gave up 3 bases and J gave up 5 bases, with 11 bases separating them. There are 14 residues in the CDR3. This clonotype appeared many times. The antigen remains unidentified. TCRdb reanalysed the RT-PCR reads using MiXCR and keeps one entry per CDR3 protein. Of 500,000 or so distinct CDR3 sequences detected, approximately 11% appear once; the ten largest clones hold about 12%. Study-wide findings and caveats: Authors suggested each seasonal influenza vaccination recruits few new T cells.

This clonotype originated in a man over 45 who received an inactivated influenza vaccine. The chain joins TRBV12-3 or TRBV12-4 to TRBJ2-1, with a tentative D call TRBD2 (5 bases). The sequences come from PBMCs from blood, collected 40 to 50 days after vaccination. This CDR3 is CASSFYGNHNEQFF. For the CDR3, the DNA is TGTGCCAGCAGTTTTTACGGGAACCACAATGAGCAGTTCTTC.